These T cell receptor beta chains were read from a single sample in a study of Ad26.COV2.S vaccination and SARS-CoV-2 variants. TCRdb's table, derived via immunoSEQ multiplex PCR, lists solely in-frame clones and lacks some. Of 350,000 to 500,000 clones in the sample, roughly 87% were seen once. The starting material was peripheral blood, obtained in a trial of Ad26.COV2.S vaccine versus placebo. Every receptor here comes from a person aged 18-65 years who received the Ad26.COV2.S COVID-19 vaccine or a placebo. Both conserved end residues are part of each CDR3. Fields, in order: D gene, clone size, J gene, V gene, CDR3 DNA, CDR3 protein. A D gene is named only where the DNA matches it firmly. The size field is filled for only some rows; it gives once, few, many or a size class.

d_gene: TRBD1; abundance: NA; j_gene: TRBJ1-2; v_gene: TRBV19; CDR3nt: TGTGCCAGTAGTATTTACCAGGGGGCGCGTGGCTACACCTTC; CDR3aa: CASSIYQGARGYTF
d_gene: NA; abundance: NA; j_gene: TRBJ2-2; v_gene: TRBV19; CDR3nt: TGTGCCAGTACCCCCTTGGCGTCGGCCGGGGAGCTGTTTTTT; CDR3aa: CASTPLASAGELFF
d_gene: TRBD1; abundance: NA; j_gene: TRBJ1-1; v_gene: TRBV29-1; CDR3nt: TGCAGCGTTGAGAGGAGCAGGGGGCCAGCCGTTAGAGCTTTCTTT; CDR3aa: CSVERSRGPAVRAFF
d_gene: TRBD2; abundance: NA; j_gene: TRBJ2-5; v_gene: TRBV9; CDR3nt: TGTGCCAGCAGCGTAGCGACTAGCGGGGGGGAGACCCAGTACTTC; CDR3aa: CASSVATSGGETQYF
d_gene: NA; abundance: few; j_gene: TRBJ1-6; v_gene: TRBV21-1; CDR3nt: TGTGCCAGCAGCAAACGGCGACAGGGGGAGCAATCACCCCTCCACTTT; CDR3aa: CASSKRRQGEQSPLHF
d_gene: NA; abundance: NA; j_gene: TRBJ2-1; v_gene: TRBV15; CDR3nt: TGTGCCACCAGCAGCCGGGAAAACTCCTACAATGAGCAGTTCTTC; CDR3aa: CATSSRENSYNEQFF
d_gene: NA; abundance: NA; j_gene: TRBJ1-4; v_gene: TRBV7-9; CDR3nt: TGTGCCAGCAGCTATCCGGTCGGGGGGGCAACTAATGAAAAACTGTTTTTT; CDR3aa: CASSYPVGGATNEKLFF
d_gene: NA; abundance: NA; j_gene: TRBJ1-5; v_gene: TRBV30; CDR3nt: TGTGCCTGGAGTGCAGGGGCCGCCGATCAGCCCCAGCATTTT; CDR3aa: CAWSAGAADQPQHF
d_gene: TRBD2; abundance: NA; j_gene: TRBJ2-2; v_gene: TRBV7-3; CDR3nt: TGTGCCAGCAGCTTACTAGCGGGAGGGTCGGGGGAGCTGTTTTTT; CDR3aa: CASSLLAGGSGELFF
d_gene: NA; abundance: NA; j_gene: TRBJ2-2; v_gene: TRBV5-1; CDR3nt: TGCGCCAGCAGCTTACTTAGTCGCCAGGACAACACCGGGGAGCTGTTTTTT; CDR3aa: CASSLLSRQDNTGELFF
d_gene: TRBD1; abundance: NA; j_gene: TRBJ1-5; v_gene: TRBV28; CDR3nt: TGTGCCAGCAGACCCGGGACAGATTATAGCAATCAGCCCCAGCATTTT; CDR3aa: CASRPGTDYSNQPQHF
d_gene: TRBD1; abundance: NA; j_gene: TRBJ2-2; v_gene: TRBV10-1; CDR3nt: TGCGCCATCCCGACCGACAGGGTCAACACCGGGGAGCTGTTTTTT; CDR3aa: CAIPTDRVNTGELFF
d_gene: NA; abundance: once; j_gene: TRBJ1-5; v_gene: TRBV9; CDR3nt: TGTGCCAGCAGCCCCTCGGGCTCGCAGGGGCAGCCCCAGCATTTT; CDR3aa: CASSPSGSQGQPQHF
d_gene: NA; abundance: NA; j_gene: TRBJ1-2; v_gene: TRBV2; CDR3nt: TGTGCCAGCAGTGTCGCGGACGAGGGCTACACCTTC; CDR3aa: CASSVADEGYTF